Listed below are T cell receptor beta chains from one sample, sequenced in a study of blood T cell repertoires in COVID-19. Here immunoSEQ multiplex PCR was the method, and the copy in TCRdb shows in-frame clones only, minus some. The data hold about 68,000 clones, with 65% to 90% observed a single time. The sequenced sample was peripheral blood. Receptors originate from a man in his forties or fifties with acute or convalescent COVID-19. Both conserved end residues are part of each CDR3. A D gene is named only where the DNA matches it firmly. Clone size, where shown, is once, few, many, or a class for clones that have expanded.

j_call cdr3_length d_call clone_size v_call cdr3_aa cdr3_nt
TRBJ2-3 16 TRBD2 . TRBV5-1 CASSLADGGFTDTQYF TGCGCCAGCAGCTTGGCCGACGGGGGGTTCACAGATACGCAGTATTTT
TRBJ2-2 15 . . TRBV3-1/TRBV3-2 CASSPPNKNTGELFF TGTGCCAGCAGCCCCCCCAACAAGAACACCGGGGAGCTGTTTTTT
TRBJ2-2 16 . . TRBV9 CASSLGVTANTGELFF TGTGCCAGCAGCCTAGGAGTTACAGCCAACACCGGGGAGCTGTTTTTT
TRBJ2-2 16 . . TRBV10-3 CAISEGLNLNTGELFF TGTGCCATCAGTGAAGGACTTAACTTGAACACCGGGGAGCTGTTTTTT
TRBJ2-5 15 . . TRBV6-1 CASSEPGGLDETQYF TGTGCCAGCAGTGAGCCAGGGGGGCTGGACGAGACCCAGTACTTC
TRBJ1-2 14 . . TRBV9 CASSGGTENYGYTF TGTGCCAGCAGCGGCGGGACGGAGAACTATGGCTACACCTTC
TRBJ2-3 16 TRBD2 . TRBV20-1 CSASRTSGGLADTQYF TGCAGTGCTAGTAGAACCAGCGGGGGCCTTGCAGATACGCAGTATTTT
TRBJ1-1 13 TRBD1 . TRBV18 CASSPRTGGETFF TGTGCCAGCTCACCAAGGACAGGGGGTGAGACTTTCTTT
TRBJ2-2 15 . . TRBV10-2 CASSVSHPRTGELFF TGCGCCAGCAGTGTGAGTCACCCCCGGACCGGGGAGCTGTTTTTT
TRBJ2-1 15 . . TRBV3-1/TRBV3-2 CASSDLQGGNNEQFF TGTGCCAGCAGCGACCTTCAGGGGGGAAACAATGAGCAGTTCTTC
TRBJ2-6 15 TRBD2 . TRBV6-5 CASRGLAAGANVLTF TGTGCCAGCAGGGGACTAGCGGCTGGGGCCAACGTCCTGACTTTC
TRBJ1-1 16 . once TRBV27 CASSLDIGHMNTEAFF TGTGCCAGCAGTTTAGATATAGGACACATGAACACTGAAGCTTTCTTT
TRBJ2-3 16 . . TRBV5-4 CASSSGPWGGTDTQYF TGTGCCAGCAGCTCGGGCCCGTGGGGGGGCACAGATACGCAGTATTTT
TRBJ2-5 15 . . TRBV18 CASSPSGEGLETQYF TGTGCCAGCTCACCTTCAGGGGAGGGGCTGGAGACCCAGTACTTC
TRBJ1-3 14 TRBD1 once TRBV5-1 CASRKDRAGNTIYF TGCGCCAGCAGGAAAGACAGGGCTGGAAACACCATATATTTT
TRBJ1-2 14 TRBD1 . TRBV9 CASSPQGDNYGYTF TGTGCCAGCAGCCCCCAGGGGGATAACTATGGCTACACCTTC
TRBJ1-2 12 TRBD1 . TRBV28 CASSGQGGGYTF TGTGCCAGCAGTGGACAGGGCGGTGGCTACACCTTC
TRBJ1-4 13 . . TRBV9 CASSDPGTEKLFF TGTGCCAGCAGCGATCCCGGGACAGAAAAACTGTTTTTT
TRBJ1-2 13 TRBD1 . TRBV28 CASSLGQGNGYTF TGTGCCAGCAGCCTAGGACAGGGGAACGGCTACACCTTC
TRBJ1-6 14 . once TRBV24-1 CATIESSYNSPLHF TGTGCCACCATAGAGAGCTCCTATAATTCACCCCTCCACTTT
TRBJ1-4 16 TRBD1 . TRBV5-1 CASSLMGQGANEKLFF TGCGCCAGCAGCTTGATGGGACAGGGTGCTAATGAAAAACTGTTTTTT
TRBJ1-2 15 . . TRBV4-2 CASSQAGQELYGYTF TGTGCCAGCAGCCAAGCCGGACAAGAGCTTTATGGCTACACCTTC
TRBJ2-6 15 TRBD1 once TRBV6-2/TRBV6-3 CASSLTGAGANVLTF TGTGCCAGCAGTTTGACAGGGGCGGGGGCCAACGTCCTGACTTTC
TRBJ2-1 15 TRBD2 . TRBV5-1 CASSLDAGGNNEQFF TGCGCCAGCAGCTTGGATGCGGGGGGCAACAATGAGCAGTTCTTC
TRBJ2-3 13 TRBD2 once TRBV11-3 CASSFDGGAVLYF TGTGCCAGCAGCTTCGACGGGGGGGCGGTTCTGTATTTT
TRBJ2-2 17 TRBD2 . TRBV5-1 CASSTGTSGETTGELFF TGCGCCAGCAGCACCGGGACTAGCGGGGAGACCACCGGGGAGCTGTTTTTT
TRBJ2-1 15 TRBD2 . TRBV7-9 CASSPQRGGYNEQFF TGTGCCAGCAGCCCACAGCGGGGGGGTTACAATGAGCAGTTCTTC